The TCR beta chain under discussion was sequenced for a study of beta chain features in type 1 diabetes. Overall study: Sorted cells examined across all samples numbered 107,917,701. The study's findings and limits: The naive, central memory and Treg TCRB repertoires of patients appeared to be more similar to one another than those of healthy donors.

The study reverse transcribed the entire isolated RNA, so it sequenced expressed TCRB transcripts. Sequencing used immunoSEQ multiplex PCR; TCRdb keeps in-frame clones, though not all of them. Of about 220,000 clones listed, roughly 10% were seen once; the top ten hold 1% to 1.5%. Looked up from germline, CDR1 is LNHDA and CDR2 is SQIVND (reference sequence). Trimming took 2 bases from V and 5 from J, leaving 9 bases between them. This CDR3 region has 13 residues. A single heparinised blood sample, averaging roughly 100 mL, was obtained per donor. Notes on this clone: Its antigen is undetermined.

V and J are TRBV19 and TRBJ2-5; D call uncertain. The clonotype originates from a man between 18 and 35 years old in good health. The specimen sequenced was central memory CD4+ T cells from blood. The CDR3 nucleotides read TGTGCCAGTAGTATAACTGTCCAGGAGACCCAGTACTTC. Its translation: CASSITVQETQYF. The whole variable domain, filled in from reference TRBV19 and TRBJ2-5, reads DGGITQSPKYLFRKEGQNVTLSCEQNLNHDAMYWYRQDPGQGLRLIYYSQIVNDFQKGDIAEGYSVSREKKESFPLTVTSAQKNPTAFYLCASSITVQETQYFGPGTRLLVL.